At least ten counts were recorded for the clone carrying this TCR beta chain. The antigen is not known. V was pared by 2 bases and J by 0 bases, with 7 bases between. The CDR3 length is 14 residues. CDR1 is LNHDA and CDR2 is SQIVND in the germline V gene (reference sequence). TCR beta CDR3 amplification from genomic DNA was performed by two-round multiplex PCR. The first PCR round targeted every TRBV and TRBJ gene with specific primers. The second PCR round used universal primers. TCRdb redid the calling of the multiplex PCR reads with MiXCR, one entry per CDR3 protein. The profile shows more than 15,000 distinct CDR3 sequences, 17% of them singletons. The data stem from a study of prognosis after radiotherapy for stage I lung cancer. Overall study context: The non-small cell lung cancer patients were all regarded as unsuitable for surgery on medical grounds. Radiotherapy used SBRT, divided into 3 to 5 fractions and reaching a biologically effective dose of at least 100 Gy.

Whole-study findings and limits: The authors reported that TRBV and TRBJ gene usage differed between patients with and without metastases.

The receptor comes from a donor aged 50 or older with non-small cell lung cancer. This chain links TRBV19 with TRBJ2-5; possibly TRBD2 for D (5 bases). The sample in question was PBMCs, obtained before or after stereotactic body radiation therapy (not recorded which). Here the CDR3 reads CASSILGNQETQYF. In DNA form, the CDR3 reads TGTGCCAGTAGTATACTCGGGAACCAAGAGACCCAGTACTTC.